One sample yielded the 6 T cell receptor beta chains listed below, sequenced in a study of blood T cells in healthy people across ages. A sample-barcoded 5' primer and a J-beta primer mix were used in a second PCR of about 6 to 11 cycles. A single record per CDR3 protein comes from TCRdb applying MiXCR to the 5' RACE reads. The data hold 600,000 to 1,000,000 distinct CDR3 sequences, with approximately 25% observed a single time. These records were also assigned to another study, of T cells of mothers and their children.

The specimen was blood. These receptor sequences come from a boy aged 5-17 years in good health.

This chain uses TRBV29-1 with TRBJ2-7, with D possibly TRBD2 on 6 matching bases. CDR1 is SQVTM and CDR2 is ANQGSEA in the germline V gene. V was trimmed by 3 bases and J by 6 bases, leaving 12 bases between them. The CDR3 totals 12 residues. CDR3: CSVEVGGVEQYF. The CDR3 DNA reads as TGCAGCGTTGAGGTAGGAGGGGTCGAGCAGTACTTC.

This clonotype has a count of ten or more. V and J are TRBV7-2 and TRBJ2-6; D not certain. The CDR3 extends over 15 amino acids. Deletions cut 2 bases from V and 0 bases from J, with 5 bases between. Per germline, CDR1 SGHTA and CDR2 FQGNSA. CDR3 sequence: CASSLMSSGANVLTF. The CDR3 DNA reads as TGTGCCAGCAGCTTAATGAGCTCTGGGGCCAACGTCCTGACTTTC.

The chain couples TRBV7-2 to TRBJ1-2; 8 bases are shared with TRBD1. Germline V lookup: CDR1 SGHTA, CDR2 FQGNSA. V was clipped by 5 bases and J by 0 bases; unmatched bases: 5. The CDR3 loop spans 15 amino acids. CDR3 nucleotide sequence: TGTGCCAGCAGCGCTGGACAGGGCCCTAACTATGGCTACACCTTC. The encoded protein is CASSAGQGPNYGYTF.

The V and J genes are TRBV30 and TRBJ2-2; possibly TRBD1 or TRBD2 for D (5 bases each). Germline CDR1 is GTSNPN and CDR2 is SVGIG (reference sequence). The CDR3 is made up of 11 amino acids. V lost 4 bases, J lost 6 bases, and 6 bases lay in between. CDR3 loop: CAWMGAGELFF. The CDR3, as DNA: TGTGCCTGGATGGGGGCCGGGGAGCTGTTTTTT. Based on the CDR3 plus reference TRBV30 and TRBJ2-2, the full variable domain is SQTIHQWPATLVQPVGSPLSLECTVEGTSNPNLYWYRQAAGRGLQLLFYSVGIGQISSEVPQNLSASRPQDRQFILSSKKLLLSDSGFYLCAWMGAGELFFGEGSRLTVL.

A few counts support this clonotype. Here the CDR3 reads CSASLAHEQFF. The CDR3, as DNA: TGCAGTGCTAGTCTAGCACATGAGCAGTTCTTC. The gene calls are TRBV20-1 and TRBJ2-1; D is possibly TRBD2 (5 bases). CDR1 and CDR2 (germline): DFQATT, SNEGSKA (reference sequence). V dropped 3 bases and J dropped 8 bases, with 8 bases sitting between them. The CDR3 has 11 residues.

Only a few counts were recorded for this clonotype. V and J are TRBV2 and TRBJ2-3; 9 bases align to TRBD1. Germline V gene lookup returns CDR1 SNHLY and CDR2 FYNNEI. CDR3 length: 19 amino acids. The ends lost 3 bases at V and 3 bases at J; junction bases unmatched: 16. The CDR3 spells CASSDSTGGALVGTDTQYF. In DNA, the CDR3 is TGTGCCAGCAGTGACTCAACAGGGGGCGCGTTAGTGGGGACAGATACGCAGTATTTT.